This T cell receptor (beta chain) was observed in a study of cytomegalovirus exposure and HLA in healthy donors (TCRdb year 2017). General notes on the study: An earlier analysis of 587 of the donors reported roughly 300 Gb of sequence data and 90 million to 120 million unique TCR beta sequences obtained from about 200 million T cells. An early release covering approximately 600 HLA-typed donors comprised approximately 290 gigabases of sequencing data and tens of millions of unique TCR sequences. The genetic ancestry cluster associated with self-reported Caucasian donors included 70% to 85% of the 300 to 450 genotyped donors. The aim of the study was to test whether cataloging public T cell receptors could identify signatures of past pathogen exposure. The study used immunosequencing to profile the T cell repertoires of some 600 subjects and linked those repertoires to cytomegalovirus serostatus. Besides the first cohort of hundreds of subjects, a separate validation cohort made up of roughly 120 different subjects was used. The study combined high-throughput TCR immunosequencing, statistical association of individual TCRs with disease status, and machine learning to predict cytomegalovirus infection status. In a later analysis, previously published TCR beta repertoires from several hundred donors were re-analyzed and high-resolution HLA genotyping was added so that TCR occurrence patterns could be studied. Rather than drawing on any new phenotypic data, the later analysis identified candidate immune exposures from TCR beta sequences and the way those sequences occurred across donors. To decide whether each TCR beta V gene segment behaved as functional or pseudogenic, an earlier analysis of some 570 of the donors relied on high-throughput TCR beta sequencing. Alongside the repertoire data, information on donor age, sex, ethnicity and CMV serostatus was compiled. Genome-wide SNP genotypes for about three fifths of the roughly 700 donors were used in a later genetic analysis, which treated that subset as a discovery cohort. All discovery cohort repertoires had been generated on a single sequencing platform. Class I and class II HLA loci were covered by the typing at four-digit resolution. The number of typed donors differed by locus: about 629-640 for A, B, C, DRB1 and DQB1; some 540 for DQA1; 606 for DPA1; and around 490 for DPB1. A handful of DR-DQ haplotypes were handled as single units for association and clustering because linkage in the cohort was strong. Among about 360 genotyped donors of the cohort, an average of about 240,000 unique TCR beta nucleotide sequences were sequenced per donor, roughly a sixth of them non-productive. The paper as a whole reports these results and caveats: A group of highly shared sequence variants was considered likely to be a technical artifact of the sequencing pipeline. In both the original and validation cohorts, the classifier was reported to diagnose cytomegalovirus status with high specificity and sensitivity. HLA typing was unavailable for some donors at each locus, so association tests used only the typed subset. In vitro tests confirmed that a few of the cytomegalovirus-associated TCR beta chains recognize cytomegalovirus antigens. CMV serostatus was the only immune exposure information available for the cohort. In the study, some 160 TCR beta chains were listed as associated with cytomegalovirus. At a false discovery rate of 0.05, a later analysis linked around 15,000 TCR beta sequences to specific HLA alleles. Because counts were too low, around 18 rarely observed V segments, including chromosome 9 orphons, were left out of the earlier analysis of approximately 580 of the donors. Strong co-occurrence of HLA alleles, especially DR and DQ, made assigning TCR associations to individual alleles difficult. A later analysis found that HLA-associated TCR beta chains were more clonally expanded and had lower generation probabilities than equally common non-associated chains. A later analysis found that most CMV-associated TCR beta chains appeared HLA-restricted, with HLA associations seemingly driven largely by CMV exposure. According to the authors, the approach could potentially be generalized to other disease states and immunological phenotypes. Correlated functional status among segregating V segments might be attributable to linkage disequilibrium, but an unknown experimental factor could not be ruled out. The presence/absence analyses assumed that sequencing depth was roughly uniform across donors, and that assumption may not be true. A later analysis found that TCR association rates varied across HLA loci, with DRB1 alleles showing the most associated TCRs and HLA-C alleles the fewest. Some IMGT-functional V segments, including TRBV6-2 and TRBV6-3, could not be told apart with the 87-base-pair reads, so those segments were excluded. In this cohort, only TCR beta chains were sequenced, and detectable features were limited by the absence of alpha or paired-chain data. Compared with the roughly 700-donor mean, donors in an Asian-associated ancestry cluster had fewer N-insertions in productive TCRs, according to a later genetic analysis. Most TCR sequences were seen in very few donors, while some public TCRs were found in many individuals. A later analysis reported that several top co-occurrence clusters appeared linked to parvovirus B19, influenza, CMV and Epstein-Barr virus. In a later genetic analysis, a missense DCLRE1C variant was associated with V-gene and J-gene trimming of TCR beta chains, and the association was replicated in an independent cohort. In an earlier analysis of some 500 of the donors, most TCR beta V segments were observed in productive rearrangements about 87% or about 30% of the time, broadly matching IMGT annotations. A further reported finding was that TCR beta sequences accurately predicted the HLA-A and HLA-B alleles for most subjects in the first cohort.

The CDR3, from cysteine to phenylalanine, totals 16 residues. Only the CDR3 DNA stays, 48 bases, in frame from base 1. CDR1 and CDR2 (LGHNT, FRNRAP) derive from the germline V gene. V has 5 bases trimmed and J has 1 base trimmed; junction bases matching no gene number 11. The cohort was made up of 500 to 850 healthy bone marrow donors. All cohort members were sampled while nominally healthy, although unrecorded immune exposures were likely present. The donor tested CMV seropositive and was one of the 289 seropositive cohort members. Each donor provided a peripheral blood sample, and peripheral blood mononuclear cells were used for TCR beta sequencing. The Qiagen DNeasy Blood Extraction Kit was used to extract genomic DNA from the blood cell samples. Libraries were made using the immunoSEQ multiplex PCR assay. The multiplex PCR relied on a mix of 60 forward primers for TCR Vbeta segments and 13 reverse primers for TCR Jbeta segments. Amplification of the CDR3 region of rearranged TCR beta genes was performed with a multiplex PCR assay on genomic DNA. The amplified TCR beta libraries were sequenced on the Illumina HiSeq System as 87-base-pair reads. Regarding the original processing steps: A later analysis counted about 82 million unique TCR beta chains across the 666 repertoires, and roughly 9.9 million of these chains were shared by at least two donors. A nearest-neighbor algorithm error-corrected the raw reads and collapsed the reads into unique sequences, merging closely related sequences to remove PCR and sequencing errors. Alignment of CDR3 sequences to IMGT reference sequences was used to assign V, D and J gene segments. For a sequence to be retained, a match of at least six nucleotides was required to both a V gene segment and a J gene segment. Rearrangements were called productive when the CDR3 lacked stop codons and stayed in frame with V and J; all others were non-productive. CDR3 was defined by IMGT convention, running from the second conserved V-encoded cysteine to the conserved J-encoded phenylalanine. The earlier analysis of 450 to 750 of the donors excluded any sequence lacking an unambiguous match to a single V gene segment. In an earlier analysis of several hundred of the donors, V segments were called functional above 56.7% productive rearrangements and were called segregating when the between-donor standard deviation exceeded 5%. A statistical classification framework was built to diagnose cytomegalovirus status from the catalog of TCR beta chain sequences. In a later analysis, TCR nucleotide sequences were compared against IMGT/GENE-DB human TR gene sequences so that V and J genes could be assigned. A later analysis assigned CDR3 sequences and most-parsimonious VDJ recombination scenarios with the TCRdist pipeline. In a later analysis, each TCR beta chain was defined by its CDR3 amino acid sequence together with its V-gene family, and reads lacking a unique V-gene family were excluded. As a way to deal with suspected cross-contamination and a sequencing artifact, a later analysis dropped 450 to 600 nucleotide sequences that were highly shared and had low generation probability. In a later analysis, a clonal expansion index for each public chain was calculated from normalized within-repertoire ranks of inferred template counts. In a later analysis, generation probabilities were computed with a VDJ recombination model fitted to out-of-frame rearrangements, and the resulting probabilities were checked against IGoR. In a later analysis, hypergeometric tests were used to score TCR-TCR, TCR-HLA and TCR-CMV co-occurrence, with a repertoire-size bias correction applied to TCR pairs. To estimate false discovery rates, a later analysis permuted the HLA or CMV assignments 20 times. In a later analysis, co-occurring TCRs were grouped with DBSCAN, and TCRdist sequence similarity was added when clustering was performed within HLA-allele-positive subsets. Co-occurrence clustering excluded repertoires with fewer than 30,000 or more than 120,000 public chains, plus five with anomalous nucleotide sharing. The source is immuneACCESS, and TCRdb retained only in-frame sequences with V and J called. Part of the clones is not carried over; for the studies checked, unresolved V genes explain less than half of this, and the remainder is unexplained. The DNA was the basis for D and trimming; V, J and clone size are from that table. The sample includes about 140,000 clones, with around two thirds observed a single time. The ten most abundant clones make up roughly a tenth of the sample.

Worth noting for this clone: The antigen it binds to is not known. No much larger clone is present one base from it, and per-base qualities are unavailable.

Input material: PBMCs. The V and J segments used are TRBV12-5 and TRBJ2-7, with 7 bases matching TRBD2. This TCR came from a man aged 30 to 45 in good health and CMV-seropositive. The nucleotide sequence is TGTGCTAGTGGTGCCTCTTGGGGGGGGGATTCCTACGAGCAGTACTTC. It codes for CASGASWGGDSYEQYF.